These 16 T cell receptor beta chains came from one sample sequenced in a study of sequential checkpoint blockade in melanoma. Assay used: immunoSEQ multiplex PCR; TCRdb lists only in-frame clones, some missing. The data show over 6,000 clones, about 28% seen once. Treatment specified: randomized to nivolumab then ipilimumab (arm A) or the reverse (arm B). Here the sequenced sample was tumor tissue (inferred from file names), taken from a patient given nivolumab and ipilimumab in sequence. The source of these receptors is a human donor with melanoma.

As DNA, the CDR3 is TGTGCCAGTAGTATAACAGGGGCTCCAGAGACCCAGTACTTC. Amino acid sequence: CASSITGAPETQYF. This chain connects TRBV19 to TRBJ2-5; 7 bases are shared with TRBD1. There are 14 residues in the CDR3. Looked up from germline, CDR1 is LNHDA and CDR2 is SQIVND (reference sequence). J gave up 4 bases and V 2 bases, and 4 bases lay outside the gene matches.

V usage is TRBV6-8 and J usage is TRBJ1-2; unclear D gene. This CDR3 is 14 amino acids long. Trimming cost V 5 bases and J 8 bases, with 18 bases left between them. Germline CDR1 and CDR2: MNHGY and SAAAGT. CDR3 sequence (DNA): TGTGCCAGCAGTGCGGTAGGATTAACTACGGGCTACACCTTC. Residues: CASSAVGLTTGYTF.

The genes are TRBV19 and TRBJ2-2; 8 bases align to TRBD2. J gave up 7 bases and V 3 bases, and 10 bases lay outside the gene matches. Germline CDR1 reads LNHDA; CDR2 reads SQIVND (reference sequence). The length of the CDR3 is 16 residues. The CDR3 protein is CASSIRGGPYGGELFF. The DNA of the CDR3 is TGTGCCAGTAGTATCCGGGGGGGCCCCTACGGCGGGGAGCTGTTTTTT.

The chain joins TRBV18 to TRBJ1-2; D is ambiguous. V lost 1 base to trimming and J lost 8 bases, with 17 bases between them. This CDR3 has 15 amino acids. Germline CDR1 is KGHSH and CDR2 is LQKENI. In DNA form, the CDR3 reads TGTGCCAGCTCACCACTTTCCGAAGGGCCTAACGGCTACACCTTC. It codes for CASSPLSEGPNGYTF.

The chain uses TRBV19 and TRBJ2-1, with 9 bases lining up with TRBD2. CDR3 length equals 14 residues. Losses at the gene ends were 4 bases for V and 3 bases for J; bases not matched to a gene: 1. The germline V gene encodes CDR1 LNHDA and CDR2 SQIVND (reference sequence). In nucleotides, the CDR3 is TGTGCCAGTAGTACTAGCGGGGACTACAATGAGCAGTTCTTC. As protein: CASSTSGDYNEQFF.

This chain links TRBV25-1 with TRBJ2-7; 7 bases agree with TRBD1. This CDR3 spans 14 amino acids. Trimming cost V 6 bases and J 5 bases; bases outside gene matches: 10. CDR1 and CDR2 (germline): MGHDK, SYGVNS. CDR3 sequence reads: CASRVWTGGNEQYF. Written as DNA, the CDR3 is TGTGCCAGCAGGGTTTGGACAGGAGGAAACGAGCAGTACTTC.

The J gene is TRBJ2-3, the V gene TRBV30; 8 nucleotides agree with TRBD2. The CDR3 is 13 amino acids. CDR1 is GTSNPN and CDR2 is SVGIG in the germline V gene (reference sequence). V lost 5 bases and J lost 6; bases outside the gene matches: 7. CDR3: CAWVAGPGDTQYF. The CDR3 region has the DNA TGTGCCTGGGTAGCGGGGCCTGGGGATACGCAGTATTTT.

This clone was counted a few times. This chain joins TRBV7-4 and TRBJ2-3; D not certain. Trimming took off 11 bases at V and 4 bases at J, with 16 bases between the two ends. Looked up from germline, CDR1 is SGHVT and CDR2 is SQSDAQ. The CDR3 runs 13 residues. For the CDR3, the DNA is TGTGCCGCATCCCTTTCCCCCGCAGATACGCAGTATTTT. It yields the protein CAASLSPADTQYF. Complete variable domain (other parts from reference TRBV7-4 and TRBJ2-3): GAGVSQSPRYKVAKRGRDVALRCDSISGHVTLYWYRQTLGQGSEVLTYSQSDAQRDKSGRPSGRFSAERPERSVSTLKIQRTEQGDSAVYLCAASLSPADTQYFGPGTRLTVL.

V is TRBV30 and J is TRBJ2-7; perhaps D is TRBD1 or TRBD2 (6 bases each). The germline CDR1 and CDR2 sequences are GTSNPN and SVGIG (reference sequence). Trimming stripped 1 base from V and 7 bases from J, with 11 bases between. The CDR3 covers 12 residues. The CDR3: CAWSGGAGEQYF. The CDR3 DNA reads as TGTGCCTGGAGTGGGGGGGCAGGTGAGCAGTACTTC.

This clone was detected ten times or more. V gene TRBV23-1 combines with J gene TRBJ2-7; D is possibly TRBD1 (5 bases). TRBV23-1 has ORF status, its function being uncertain. V was trimmed by 7 bases and J by 5 bases, leaving 15 bases between them. This CDR3 is built from 13 residues. CDR3: CASTLAGLDEQYF. The CDR3, as DNA: TGCGCCAGCACTTTGGCAGGGTTGGACGAGCAGTACTTC.

The chain joins TRBV25-1 to TRBJ2-1; D possibly corresponds to TRBD1 (5 bases). This CDR3 has 14 amino acids. V shed 3 bases and J shed 7 bases, with 13 bases lying between them. Germline V gives CDR1 MGHDK, CDR2 SYGVNS. The CDR3 nucleotides read TGTGCCAGCAGTGAGTCAGGGATGGGGAATGAGCAGTTCTTC. Its protein is CASSESGMGNEQFF.

This chain links TRBV14 with TRBJ1-6; D gene uncertain. The ends were cut back, 3 bases at V and 7 bases at J, with 4 bases in the middle. The CDR3 extends over 12 amino acids. Germline V gene sequence: CDR1 SGHDN, CDR2 FVKESK. CDR3 sequence reads: CASSHPNSPLHF. The DNA of the CDR3 is TGTGCCAGCAGCCACCCCAATTCACCCCTCCACTTT.

The chain joins TRBV11-3 to TRBJ1-2; TRBD1 is a possible D gene (6 bases). Germline values: CDR1 SGHNT, CDR2 YENEEA. The CDR3 totals 15 residues. The V end was cut by 6 bases, the J end by 3 bases, with 17 bases between. CDR3 sequence (DNA): TGTGCCAGCAGACCCCAGGGGACTCGTCACTATGGCTACACCTTC. It translates to CASRPQGTRHYGYTF. Complete variable domain (other parts from reference TRBV11-3 and TRBJ1-2): EAGVVQSPRYKIIEKKQPVAFWCNPISGHNTLYWYLQNLGQGPELLIRYENEEAVDDSQLPKDRFSAERLKGVDSTLKIQPAELGDSAVYLCASRPQGTRHYGYTFGSGTRLTVV.

The J gene is TRBJ2-7, the V gene TRBV6-8; perhaps TRBD2 as D (5 bases). The CDR3 runs 16 residues. CDR1 and CDR2 from the germline V gene are MNHGY and SAAAGT. V lost 0 bases to trimming and J lost 0 bases, with 12 bases between them. CDR3 DNA sequence: TGTGCCAGCAGTTACTCGATGACTGGGAGCTCCTACGAGCAGTACTTC. Amino acid sequence: CASSYSMTGSSYEQYF.

The rearrangement uses TRBV4-1 and TRBJ2-1; 9 bases are a match to TRBD2. J lost 6 bases, V lost 4 bases, and 10 bases had no gene match. The CDR3 length is 16 residues. CDR1 MGHRA and CDR2 YSYEKL come from the germline V gene. The CDR3 sequence is CASSPPIAGATNEQFF. Written as DNA, the CDR3 is TGCGCCAGCAGCCCACCGATAGCGGGGGCCACCAATGAGCAGTTCTTC.

V is TRBV30 and J is TRBJ2-7; D possibly corresponds to TRBD2 (5 bases). The CDR3 length is 11 residues. The germline CDR1 and CDR2 sequences are GTSNPN and SVGIG (reference sequence). Trimming cost V 3 bases and J 3 bases, with 6 bases left between them. The CDR3 bases are TGTGCCTGGAGCGACTACTACGAGCAGTACTTC. Protein: CAWSDYYEQYF.